Each of the 24 T cell receptor beta chains below was sequenced from the same sample in a study of T cells in Graves' hyperthyroidism and ophthalmopathy. RNA transcripts served as the template for amplifying TCR beta CDR3 regions. The TCR CDR3 was amplified in a first-round RT-PCR using the HTBI primer set. TCRdb called the multiplex PCR reads again in MiXCR, with one record for every CDR3 protein. The table shows fewer than 350,000 distinct CDR3 sequences, with approximately 13% occurring only once. The sample consisted of blood. The receptor source for this set is a woman aged 35 to 49 with Graves' hyperthyroidism.

This clonotype was seen repeatedly, ten times or more. This chain links TRBV7-9 with TRBJ2-5; 7 bases map to TRBD1. The CDR3 is 14 amino acids. CDR1 and CDR2 from the germline V gene are SEHNR and FQNEAQ (reference sequence). V trimming: 5 bases; J trimming: 1 base; junction bases outside the gene matches: 4. CDR3 sequence: CASSHGTVQETQYF. The CDR3 DNA reads as TGTGCCAGCAGCCACGGGACAGTCCAAGAGACCCAGTACTTC.

Only a few counts were recorded for this clonotype. This chain joins TRBV5-6 and TRBJ1-4; D might be TRBD1 (6 bases). Trimming removed 1 base at V and 6 bases at J, with 10 bases between. The germline gives CDR1 SGHDT, CDR2 YYEEEE. The CDR3 has 14 amino acids. CDR3 loop: CASSLWGGDEKLFF. The CDR3 region has the DNA TGTGCCAGCAGCTTGTGGGGGGGCGATGAAAAACTGTTTTTT.

This clonotype has at least ten counts. The rearrangement uses TRBV28 and TRBJ2-7, with 9 bases that match TRBD1. V lost 6 bases to trimming and J lost 1 base; unmatched junction nucleotides: 7. The CDR3 runs 15 residues. The germline V gene encodes CDR1 MDHEN and CDR2 SYDVKM. In DNA, the CDR3 is TGTGCCAGCAGCCCCACCGACAGGGGGTCCTACGAGCAGTACTTC. It specifies CASSPTDRGSYEQYF. The variable domain in full, with the rest retrieved from reference TRBV28 and TRBJ2-7, is DVKVTQSSRYLVKRTGEKVFLECVQDMDHENMFWYRQDPGLGLRLIYFSYDVKMKEKGDIPEGYSVSREKKERFSLILESASTNQTSMYLCASSPTDRGSYEQYFGPGTRLTVT.

Many counts were recorded for this clonotype. CDR3 residues: CASSPSTHSGNTIYF. CDR3 bases: TGTGCCAGCAGCCCGTCGACGCACTCTGGAAACACCATATATTTT. The rearrangement joins TRBV7-9 to TRBJ1-3; D unclear. The CDR3 is 15 amino acids. V was clipped by 5 bases and J by 0 bases, with 11 bases between them. Germline CDR1 is SEHNR and CDR2 is FQNEAQ (reference sequence). Supplemented by reference TRBV7-9 and TRBJ1-3, the full variable domain reads DTGVSQNPRHKITKRGQNVTFRCDPISEHNRLYWYRQTLGQGPEFLTYFQNEAQLEKSRLLSDRFSAERPKGSFSTLEIQRTEQGDSAMYLCASSPSTHSGNTIYFGEGSWLTVV.

This clonotype has ten or more counts. This sequence joins TRBV10-3 and TRBJ1-2; D call uncertain. Germline loops: CDR1 ENHRY, CDR2 SYGVKD. The CDR3 contains 12 residues. V lost 3 bases to trimming and J lost 7 bases, with 9 bases between them. This chain's CDR3 is CAISEPSFGYTF. CDR3 coding DNA: TGTGCCATCAGTGAACCCTCCTTTGGCTACACCTTC.

The chain links TRBV7-9 to TRBJ2-5, with D perhaps matching TRBD1 or TRBD2 (5 bases each). The CDR3 has 13 amino acids. Germline assignment: CDR1 SEHNR and CDR2 FQNEAQ (reference sequence). V gave up 3 bases and J gave up 4 bases, with 9 bases separating them. DNA of the CDR3: TGTGCCAGCAGCTTCCCGGGGCGAGAGACCCAGTACTTC. It is translated as CASSFPGRETQYF.

The genes are TRBV7-2 and TRBJ2-5, with 9 bases matching TRBD1. The CDR3 sequence is 14 residues long. Germline CDR1 reads SGHTA; CDR2 reads FQGNSA. V shed 5 bases and J 3 bases; nucleotides not matched to a gene: 4. CDR3 coding DNA: TGTGCCAGCAGCAAGGGACAGGGAAAAGAGACCCAGTACTTC. Residues: CASSKGQGKETQYF.

V and J are TRBV11-3 and TRBJ1-1; D is unclear. This CDR3 region has 16 residues. The germline V gene encodes CDR1 SGHNT and CDR2 YENEEA. V lost 0 bases and J lost 1, with 12 bases in between. CDR3 in DNA: TGTGCCAGCAGCTTAGAACCGGCAGCGGGGAACACTGAAGCTTTCTTT. This sequence encodes CASSLEPAAGNTEAFF.

In the case of this clonotype: A read error is likely, as this CDR3 ends without the conserved phenylalanine or tryptophan. The chain links TRBV20-1 to TRBJ2-1; D remains ambiguous. V lost 5 bases, J lost 0 bases, and 11 bases lay in between. This CDR3 comprises 14 residues. Germline-derived CDR1 and CDR2 are DFQATT and SNEGSKA (reference sequence). The CDR3 is CSAPLLRSYNEQFV. CDR3 DNA sequence: TGCAGTGCTCCCCTGCTCCGCTCCTACAATGAGCAGTTCGTC.

The sample holds a few counts of this clonotype. V gene TRBV5-1 combines with J gene TRBJ1-5, with D possibly matching TRBD1 (6 bases). The CDR3 has 15 residues. Trimming removed 2 bases at V and 1 base at J, with 10 bases between. In germline, CDR1 is SGHRS, CDR2 YFSETQ. CDR3 region: CASSLQGRSNQPQHF. CDR3 DNA: TGCGCCAGCAGCTTACAGGGTCGGAGCAATCAGCCCCAGCATTTT.

The chain employs TRBV19 and TRBJ1-2, with D possibly TRBD1 on 6 matching bases. Trimming took off 7 bases at V and 4 bases at J, with 19 bases between the two ends. The CDR3 totals 15 residues. CDR1 and CDR2 (germline): LNHDA, SQIVND (reference sequence). Written as DNA, the CDR3 is TGTGCCAGTACCCTTGAGGACAGAGGGACCTATGGCTACACCTTC. Translation: CASTLEDRGTYGYTF.

The chain joins TRBV7-9 to TRBJ2-2; D is perhaps TRBD1 (5 bases). V lost 2 bases and J lost 4, with 8 bases in between. Germline V CDR1 and CDR2: SEHNR, FQNEAQ (reference sequence). The CDR3 totals 14 residues. CDR3: CASSLYRPTGELFF. The CDR3 DNA reads TGTGCCAGCAGCTTATACAGGCCCACCGGGGAGCTGTTTTTT.

This clonotype showed up many times. This chain links TRBV2 with TRBJ2-1, with D perhaps matching TRBD2 (5 bases). This CDR3 spans 13 amino acids. V lost 11 bases and J lost 9, with 20 bases in between. Germline lookup yields CDR1 SNHLY and CDR2 FYNNEI. Here the CDR3 DNA reads TGTGCCGCTACCCCCGTGAGGGAAGGTGAGCAGTTCTTC. Amino acids: CAATPVREGEQFF.

This clonotype was observed many times. The genes are TRBV2 and TRBJ2-3; D gene uncertain. Germline CDR1 and CDR2: SNHLY and FYNNEI. The CDR3 spans 13 residues. V gave up 4 bases and J gave up 2 bases, with 7 bases separating them. CDR3: CASSGQHTDTQYF. The CDR3 bases are TGTGCCAGCAGTGGCCAGCACACAGATACGCAGTATTTT.

This clonotype came up many times. The rearrangement links TRBV20-1 to TRBJ2-1; TRBD2 aligns across 9 bases. Trimming removed 7 bases from V and 2 bases from J; junction bases left unmatched: 15. The CDR3 contains 17 residues. CDR1 and CDR2 (germline): DFQATT, SNEGSKA (reference sequence). DNA for the CDR3: TGCAGTGGCGCGAGGTGGAGACTAGCGGACACCTACAATGAGCAGTTCTTC. Amino acids: CSGARWRLADTYNEQFF.

This clonotype was seen at least ten times. The chain recombines TRBV28 with TRBJ1-2; perhaps TRBD1 as D (6 bases). Looked up from germline, CDR1 is MDHEN and CDR2 is SYDVKM. The CDR3 is 14 residues long. V was pared by 5 bases and J by 4 bases, with 14 bases between. The chain's CDR3 is CASSEQGPTYGYTF. DNA of the CDR3: TGTGCCAGCAGTGAACAGGGCCCAACCTATGGCTACACCTTC.

This clonotype was seen at least ten times. CDR3 amino acids: CASWLQGRLNTEAFF. CDR3 nucleotides: TGTGCCAGCTGGCTTCAGGGGCGGTTGAACACTGAAGCTTTCTTT. V and J are TRBV5-6 and TRBJ1-1, with a tentative D call TRBD1 (6 bases). The CDR3 extends over 15 amino acids. The germline V gene encodes CDR1 SGHDT and CDR2 YYEEEE. V lost 7 bases, J lost 0 bases, and 16 bases lay in between. The variable domain in full, with the rest retrieved from reference TRBV5-6 and TRBJ1-1, is DAGVTQSPTHLIKTRGQQVTLRCSPKSGHDTVSWYQQALGQGPQFIFQYYEEEERQRGNFPDRFSGHQFPNYSSELNVNALLLGDSALYLCASWLQGRLNTEAFFGQGTRLTVV.

The table lists this clonotype with many counts. The chain recombines TRBV2 with TRBJ2-5; TRBD2 agrees at 7 bases. J was trimmed by 4 bases and V by 1 base; bases with no gene match: 3. The CDR3 runs to 14 residues. In germline, CDR1 is SNHLY, CDR2 FYNNEI. CDR3 residues: CASSEGLAGETQYF. CDR3 sequence (DNA): TGTGCCAGCAGTGAAGGGTTAGCGGGAGAGACCCAGTACTTC.

This clonotype showed up many times. V usage is TRBV28 and J usage is TRBJ2-5, with a tentative D call TRBD2 (6 bases). Germline V lookup: CDR1 MDHEN, CDR2 SYDVKM. V shed 4 bases and J shed 2 bases, with 14 bases lying between them. The CDR3 totals 15 residues. As DNA, the CDR3 is TGTGCCAGCAGTTCTGAAGGAGGGGTTCAAGAGACCCAGTACTTC. It specifies CASSSEGGVQETQYF.

Ten or more counts support this clonotype. The chain couples TRBV28 to TRBJ2-5; possibly TRBD1 for D (7 bases). Looked up from germline, CDR1 is MDHEN and CDR2 is SYDVKM. Deletions cut 6 bases from V and 5 bases from J, with 19 bases between. This CDR3 comprises 15 residues. CDR3 sequence: CASSDDRAGRETQYF. The CDR3 DNA sequence: TGTGCCAGCAGCGACGACAGGGCGGGGAGGGAGACCCAGTACTTC.

This clonotype was seen ten or more times. The V call is TRBV19, the J call TRBJ1-1; 7 bases are a match to TRBD1. CDR3 length: 14 residues. Trimming took 2 bases from V and 7 from J; bases not matched to a gene: 7. The germline V gene has CDR1 LNHDA and CDR2 SQIVND (reference sequence). The CDR3 coding sequence is TGTGCCAGTAGTATAAGGGGGCGTGCTATTGAAGCTTTCTTT. It specifies CASSIRGRAIEAFF.

This clonotype was recorded at least ten times. V is TRBV12-3 or TRBV12-4 and J is TRBJ1-1; D unresolved. V was pared by 3 bases and J by 3 bases, with 14 bases between. There are 15 residues in the CDR3. CDR3 coding DNA: TGTGCCAGCAGTTTGGGCACCGGGTTCTACACTGAAGCTTTCTTT. It codes for CASSLGTGFYTEAFF.

This chain uses TRBV19 with TRBJ2-1; the D gene is possibly TRBD2 (6 bases). The germline CDR1 and CDR2 sequences are LNHDA and SQIVND (reference sequence). V lost 6 bases and J 1 base, leaving 16 bases between the germline ends. This CDR3 has 16 residues. The CDR3 sequence is CASRRSGQESYNEQFF. CDR3 nucleotides: TGTGCCAGTAGGAGAAGCGGGCAGGAGTCCTACAATGAGCAGTTCTTC.

There are many counts of this clonotype. The genes are TRBV7-9 and TRBJ2-3, with 8 bases identical to TRBD2. The V gene end was trimmed by 5 bases and the J gene end by 3 bases; junction bases not matched to a gene: 10. The CDR3 is 16 residues long. Germline CDR1 and CDR2: SEHNR and FQNEAQ (reference sequence). The CDR3 spells CASSVRAGVATDTQYF. For the CDR3, the DNA is TGTGCCAGCAGCGTCAGAGCGGGAGTTGCGACAGATACGCAGTATTTT.